Below, one TCR beta chain is given with its context. This clone appeared a few times. Its antigen has not been determined. Per-base qualities were not stored, and no clone one base away is much larger. From the cysteine through the phenylalanine, the CDR3 covers 12 amino acids. Only CDR3 DNA remains: 36 bases, in frame from the first base. Reading the germline V gene gives CDR1 MNHEY and CDR2 SVGAGI. Clipping removes 5 bases from V and 5 bases from J, with 1 as the unmatched junction base count. These data belong to a study of blood T cell repertoires in COVID-19 (dated by TCRdb to the early 2020s). For context, the study as a whole: Samples covering the acute and convalescent phases of COVID-19 were provided by collaborators in the United States, Italy and Spain. The prospective study material was composed of cDNA or gDNA derived from T cells, B-cell-depleted T cells, or PBMCs. The repertoires were released in a freely available public database intended as a resource for research on the immune response to SARS-CoV-2. Sample metadata almost always included a de-identified subject ID, COVID-19 status, age in years and sex. The samples were drawn from the first 160 participants of the ongoing ImmuneRACE study and from over a thousand subjects provided by 6 global collaborators. The dataset comprised deeply sampled blood TCRbeta repertoires from subjects exposed to, actively infected with, or recovered from COVID-19. Where available, HLA class I and class II types were obtained from metadata supplied by the sample provider rather than from assay-based typing. What the authors observed across the whole study: Clinical and demographic metadata were provided uncurated, with the amount varying by source and participant.

TCRbeta CDR3 regions were amplified from genomic DNA by means of the immunoSEQ Assay, a bias-controlled multiplex PCR. Regarding the original processing steps: Nucleated cell counts per sample were estimated from amplification of reference gene primers within the assay. To quantify the absolute abundance of each unique TCRbeta CDR3 rearrangement, sequence reads were collapsed and filtered. For each sample, productive Simpson clonality was calculated as the square root of Simpson's diversity index across productive rearrangements. TCRdb took this table from immuneACCESS and kept in-frame rearrangements with V and J called. Such tables lack part of the clones; where checked against another copy, unresolved V genes explain under half of the gap, and the rest is unexplained. The DNA gave D and trimming, while V, J and clone size come from that table. In all, the sample holds roughly 40,000 clones, and around 84% of those were seen once. The ten top clones hold around 60% of the sample.

Collaborating institutions collected whole blood in K2EDTA tubes following their own protocols. For TCRbeta analysis, collaborator samples were shipped as frozen whole blood, as isolated PBMCs, or as DNA extracted from either sample type. The source material was peripheral blood. Recombination linked TRBV6-5 to TRBJ2-5; a stretch of 8 junction bases matches TRBD2. The TCR originated in a man between 70 and 80 years old with acute or convalescent COVID-19. The DNA sequence follows: TGTGCCAGCAGTCGGGGGGGTGAGACCCAGTACTTC. This yields the protein CASSRGGETQYF.